The present entry profiles one TCR beta chain with its context. The data originate from a study of blood T cell repertoires in COVID-19. In the study overall: Donors in the United States, Italy and Spain gave samples during acute or convalescent COVID-19. T cells, B-cell-depleted T cells, or PBMCs supplied cDNA or gDNA.

Per the germline V gene, CDR1 is MNHEY and CDR2 is SVGAGI. J lost 6 bases, V lost 0 bases, and 2 bases had no gene match. This CDR3 has 15 residues. Some clones are missing from TCRdb's copy, which holds only in-frame ones; the method was immunoSEQ multiplex PCR. The table has about 160,000 clones, roughly nine tenths seen once. Specimen: peripheral blood. The TCR sequence derives from a man in his fifties or sixties with acute or convalescent COVID-19. The J gene is TRBJ1-6, the V gene TRBV6-5, with 7 nucleotides matching TRBD1. DNA for the CDR3: TGTGCCAGCAGTTACTCGGGACAGCTTAATTCACCCCTCCACTTT. It yields the protein CASSYSGQLNSPLHF.